This T cell receptor beta chain stems from a study of blood T cell repertoires in COVID-19. Sequenced by immunoSEQ multiplex PCR; TCRdb stores in-frame clones only, minus some. The sample has a few hundred thousand clones, approximately 88% seen once. The length of the CDR3 is 15 residues. Germline loops: CDR1 LNHDA, CDR2 SQIVND (reference sequence). The V end lost 6 bases, the J end lost 8 bases, and 17 bases lay between the germline ends. The material sequenced was PBMCs or T cells enriched from blood (not recorded which). The TCR was taken from a woman in her thirties or forties with acute COVID-19. The chain employs TRBV19 and TRBJ1-6; D ambiguous. CDR3 sequence (DNA): TGTGCCAGTAGCCTAATTGTACAGCGGTATTCACCCCTCCACTTT. Amino acids: CASSLIVQRYSPLHF.